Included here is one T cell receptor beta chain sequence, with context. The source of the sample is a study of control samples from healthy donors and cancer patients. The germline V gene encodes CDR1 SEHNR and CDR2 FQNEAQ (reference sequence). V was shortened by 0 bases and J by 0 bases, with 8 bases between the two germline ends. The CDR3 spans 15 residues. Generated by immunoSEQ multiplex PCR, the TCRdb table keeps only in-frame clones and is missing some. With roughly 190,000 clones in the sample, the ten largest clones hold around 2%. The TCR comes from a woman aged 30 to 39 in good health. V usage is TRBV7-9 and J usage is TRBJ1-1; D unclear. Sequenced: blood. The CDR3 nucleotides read TGTGCCAGCAGCTTAGCGCCGCAGATGAACACTGAAGCTTTCTTT. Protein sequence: CASSLAPQMNTEAFF.